This T cell receptor (beta chain) came from a study of naive and memory T cell subsets. Findings and caveats of the study: Over 85% of naive TCR sequences appeared only once after error correction, unlike memory subsets.

The beta constant-region primer was an equimolar mix of two oligonucleotides covering TRBC1 and TRBC2. Four rounds of PCR amplified the ligated cDNA using nested alpha and beta constant-region primers plus SP2. Ligation attached a single-stranded oligonucleotide with a 12-nucleotide UMI and the SP2 primer to the cDNA 3' end. TCRdb redid the calling of the UMI-ligation and nested PCR reads with MiXCR, one entry per CDR3 protein. The top ten hold roughly 23% of the sample, which has around 17,000 distinct CDR3 sequences, around 10% seen once. This clonotype has at least ten counts. Antigen: not known. Sequential positive selection took CD4 T cells first, then CD8 T cells. Cells stained for CD3, CD4, CD8, CD45RA and CD27 were sorted into four subsets. The CDR3 totals 15 residues. V dropped 6 bases and J dropped 4 bases, with 15 bases sitting between them. The germline V gene encodes CDR1 MRHNA and CDR2 SNTAGT.

The sequencing input was central memory CD8+ T cells from blood. This TCR was recovered from a human donor in good health. The gene calls are TRBV6-4 and TRBJ2-2, with D perhaps matching TRBD1 (6 bases). The CDR3 nucleotides are TGTGCCAGCAGAGATTCAGGGGACGGCACCGGGGAGCTGTTTTTT. This encodes CASRDSGDGTGELFF.